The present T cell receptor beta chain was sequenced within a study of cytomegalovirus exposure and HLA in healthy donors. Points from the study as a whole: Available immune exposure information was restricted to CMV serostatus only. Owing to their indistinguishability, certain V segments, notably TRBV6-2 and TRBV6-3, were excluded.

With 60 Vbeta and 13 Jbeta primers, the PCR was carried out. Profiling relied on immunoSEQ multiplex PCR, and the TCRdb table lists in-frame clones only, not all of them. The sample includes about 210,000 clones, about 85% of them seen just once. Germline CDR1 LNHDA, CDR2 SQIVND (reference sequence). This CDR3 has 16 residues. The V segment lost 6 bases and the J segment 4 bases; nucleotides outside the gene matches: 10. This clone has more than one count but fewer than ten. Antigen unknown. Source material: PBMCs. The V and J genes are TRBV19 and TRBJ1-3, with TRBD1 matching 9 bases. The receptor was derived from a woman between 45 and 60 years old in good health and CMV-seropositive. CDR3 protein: CASSRPLTGGGNTIYF. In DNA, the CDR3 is TGTGCCAGTAGCCGCCCCCTCACAGGGGGCGGAAACACCATATATTTT.